This T cell receptor (beta chain) was sequenced in a study of regulatory T cells in long-lasting Graves disease. Study results and caveats: Persistent disease exhibited a predilection for TRBV28, TRBJ1-2 and TRBJ2-5. The number of shared public clonotypes was higher in persistent patients (2,741) than new patients (966).

This clonotype was counted many times. Its antigen remains unknown. Germline V gene data show CDR1 as SNHLY and CDR2 as FYNNEI. V dropped 8 bases and J dropped 6 bases, with 11 bases sitting between them. The CDR3 contains 12 residues. Arm-PCR of CDR3 regions with iRepertoire HTBI primers generated TCR beta libraries. TCRdb processed the multiplex PCR reads anew with MiXCR; each CDR3 protein has one entry. The profile shows over 300,000 distinct CDR3 sequences, 15% to 17% of them singletons. Indicated time point: newly diagnosed GD, antithyroid drugs for less than 3 months. The TCR library was prepared using RNA isolated from PBMCs.

The specimen comprised peripheral blood mononuclear cells (PBMCs), sampled at new diagnosis, from a patient treated with antithyroid drugs. The clonotype originates from a female donor with Graves disease. The gene calls are TRBV2 and TRBJ1-5; D call uncertain. The CDR3: CASQGFSQPQHF. CDR3 in DNA: TGTGCCAGCCAAGGGTTCAGTCAGCCCCAGCATTTT.